This T cell receptor beta chain was retrieved from a study of identical twins. A universal primer site was created by template switching, with the cDNA bearing unique molecular identifiers. Via MiXCR, TCRdb re-called the 5' RACE reads, giving one row per CDR3 protein. The repertoire holds 500,000 or so distinct CDR3 sequences, with around 20% as singletons. After removal of 10 bases from V and 0 bases from J, the junction contained 8 bases not matched to a gene. Germline values: CDR1 LNHDA, CDR2 SQIVND (reference sequence). This CDR3 is built from 16 residues. In addition, the sample was reused for a study of T cells expressing NK-cell markers. Turning to that study: Questions lingered over whether expanded NKG2C+ T cell clones were HCMV-specific.

The chain joins TRBV19 to TRBJ2-3, with 12 positions matching TRBD2. This receptor was taken from a woman in her late teens or twenties in good health. Sequences were obtained from CD4+ T cells sorted from blood. CDR3 loop: CATSGGASLSTDTQYF. The CDR3, as DNA: TGTGCCACTAGCGGGGGGGCCTCGCTAAGCACAGATACGCAGTATTTT.